This T cell receptor (beta chain) was observed in a study of blood T cell repertoires in COVID-19. A remark on this clone: With a much larger clone just one base away, this may be a read error. Other DNA sequences of this sample code for an identical CDR3.

The junction had 3 bases not matched to a gene; V was cut back by 8 bases and J by 1 base. Germline V gene lookup returns CDR1 LNHDA and CDR2 SQIVND (reference sequence). CDR3 size: 13 residues. Libraries were prepared by immunoSEQ multiplex PCR; TCRdb keeps only in-frame clonotypes and omits some of them. The sample holds about 110,000 clones, 69% seen once. The chain uses TRBV19 and TRBJ2-5; 8 bases fit TRBD1. The sequence came from a man older than 75 with acute or convalescent COVID-19. The sequenced sample was peripheral blood. The chain's CDR3 is CASSGTGQETQYF. The CDR3 DNA reads as TGTGCCAGTTCCGGGACAGGCCAAGAGACCCAGTACTTC.